This TCR beta chain was recovered during a study of blood T cell repertoires in COVID-19. Assay used: immunoSEQ multiplex PCR; TCRdb lists only in-frame clones, some missing. Of roughly 170,000 clones in the sample, around 78% were seen once. Trimming removed 2 bases from V and 4 bases from J, with 8 bases in between. The CDR3 has 13 amino acids. From germline, CDR1 is SGHTA and CDR2 FQGTGA. The chain recombines TRBV7-3 with TRBJ1-1; the D gene is possibly TRBD1 (6 bases). The sample taken for sequencing was PBMCs or T cells enriched from blood (not recorded which). The sequence came from a woman between 50 and 59 years old who had recovered from COVID-19. The CDR3 spells CASSLQGSTEAFF. The CDR3 region has the DNA TGTGCCAGCAGCTTACAGGGGAGCACTGAAGCTTTCTTT. Together with reference TRBV7-3 and TRBJ1-1, the CDR3 gives the full variable domain: GAGVSQTPSNKVTEKGKYVELRCDPISGHTALYWYRQSLGQGPEFLIYFQGTGAADDSGLPNDRFFAVRPEGSVSTLKIQRTERGDSAVYLCASSLQGSTEAFFGQGTRLTVV.